The sequence of this T cell receptor beta chain was determined in a study of cytomegalovirus exposure and HLA in healthy donors. Study-wide context: Membership in the Caucasian-associated ancestry cluster was found for around four fifths of nearly 400 genotyped donors.

Broader study findings: The authors listed around 150 TCR beta chains as cytomegalovirus-associated.

CDR1 and CDR2 (germline): SNHLY, FYNNEI. The CDR3 loop spans 11 amino acids. The ends lost 4 bases at V and 12 bases at J; junction bases unmatched: 3. Note on this clone: Its target is unknown.

Both 60 Vbeta primers and 13 Jbeta primers went into the PCR. Libraries were prepared by immunoSEQ multiplex PCR; TCRdb keeps only in-frame clonotypes and omits some of them. The table records roughly 140,000 clones, around three quarters of them present only once. This TCR was recovered from a woman aged 40 to 49 in good health and CMV-seropositive. The chain links TRBV2 to TRBJ1-1, with 9 positions matching TRBD1. Input material: PBMCs. CDR3 sequence (DNA): TGTGCCAGCAGTGGGACAGGGGATCCTTTCTTT. It codes for CASSGTGDPFF.